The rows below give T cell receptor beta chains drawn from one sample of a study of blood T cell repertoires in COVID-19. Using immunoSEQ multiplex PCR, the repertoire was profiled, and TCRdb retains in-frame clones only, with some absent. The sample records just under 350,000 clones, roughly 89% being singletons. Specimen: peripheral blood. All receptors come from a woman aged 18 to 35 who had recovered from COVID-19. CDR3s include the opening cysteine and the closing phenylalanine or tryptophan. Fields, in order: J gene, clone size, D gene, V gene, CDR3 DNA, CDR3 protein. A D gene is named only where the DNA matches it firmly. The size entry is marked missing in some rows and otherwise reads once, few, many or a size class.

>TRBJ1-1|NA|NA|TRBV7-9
TGTGCCAGCAGCTCCCAATGGAGAAAGACAGAAAACACTGAAGCTTTCTTT
CASSSQWRKTENTEAFF
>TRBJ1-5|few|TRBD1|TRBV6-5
TGTGCCAGCCGGGACAGGGACAATCAGCCCCAGCATTTT
CASRDRDNQPQHF
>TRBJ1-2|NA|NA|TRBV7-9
TGTGCCAGCAGCCCCACATCTACAGTAAACTATGGCTACACCTTC
CASSPTSTVNYGYTF
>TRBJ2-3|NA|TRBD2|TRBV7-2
TGTGCCAGCAGCCAAACGACTAGCAGCTCAGATACGCAGTATTTT
CASSQTTSSSDTQYF
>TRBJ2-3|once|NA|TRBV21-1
TGTGCCAGCAGCACCGGGACTAGCGGGATCAAAAACATAGATACGCAGTATTTT
CASSTGTSGIKNIDTQYF
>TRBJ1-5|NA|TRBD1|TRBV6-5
TGTGCCAGCAGTTTCCGACAGGGAGGCAATCAGCCCCAGCATTTT
CASSFRQGGNQPQHF
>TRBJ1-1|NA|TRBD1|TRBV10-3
TGTGCCATCACGGGCGATCCAGCAGGGGGCGGGAGCAACACTGAAGCTTTCTTT
CAITGDPAGGGSNTEAFF
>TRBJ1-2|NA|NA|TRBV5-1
TGCGCCAGCAGCTTGGTCCAGGGCGGCTACACCTTC
CASSLVQGGYTF
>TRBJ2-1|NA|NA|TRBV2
TGTGCCAGCAGTGAAAGGAGGACTGAGCAGTTCTTC
CASSERRTEQFF
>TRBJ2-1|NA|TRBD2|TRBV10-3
TGTGCCATCAGGGCTTGGACTAGCGGGGTTACCGCCTACAATGAGCAGTTCTTC
CAIRAWTSGVTAYNEQFF
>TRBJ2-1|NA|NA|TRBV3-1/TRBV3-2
TGTGCCAGCAGCCAACCTACTCCGAGCCGGCAGTTCTTC
CASSQPTPSRQFF
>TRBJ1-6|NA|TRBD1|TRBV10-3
TGTGCCATCAGTGGACAGGGGGGCCAGAATTCACCCCTCCACTTT
CAISGQGGQNSPLHF
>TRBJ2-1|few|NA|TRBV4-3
TGCGCCAGCAGCCGAGACTTGGGAGATGAGCAGTTCTTC
CASSRDLGDEQFF
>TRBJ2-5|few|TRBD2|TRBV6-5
TGTGCCAGCACAGGACTAGATCAGGAGACCCAGTACTTC
CASTGLDQETQYF
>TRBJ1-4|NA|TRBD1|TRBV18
TGTGCCAGCTTCGGGACAGCAGAGGAAAAACTGTTTTTT
CASFGTAEEKLFF
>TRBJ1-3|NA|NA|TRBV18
TGTGCCAGCTCAAGACAAAACTCTGGAAACACCATATATTTT
CASSRQNSGNTIYF
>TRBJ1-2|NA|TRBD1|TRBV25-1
TGTGCCAGCAGTGATAGGAGGACAGGGGAGAGATATGGCTACACCTTC
CASSDRRTGERYGYTF
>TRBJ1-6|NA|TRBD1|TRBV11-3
TGTGCCAGCAGCCGACGGGACAGCGAGAATTCACCCCTCCACTTT
CASSRRDSENSPLHF
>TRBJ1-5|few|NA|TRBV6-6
TGTGCCAGCAGTTACTCGATCCAGAGCAATCAGCCCCAGCATTTT
CASSYSIQSNQPQHF
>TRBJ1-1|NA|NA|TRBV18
TGTGCCAGCTCCCCAGGCGGGGGGAACACTGAAGCTTTCTTT
CASSPGGGNTEAFF
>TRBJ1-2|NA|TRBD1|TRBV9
TGTGCCAGCAGCCCGGGACAGCATAACTATGGCTACACCTTC
CASSPGQHNYGYTF
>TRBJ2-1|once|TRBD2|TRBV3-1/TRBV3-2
TGTGCCAGCCGAGGGACTAGCGGGAGTGTTGAGCAGTTCTTC
CASRGTSGSVEQFF
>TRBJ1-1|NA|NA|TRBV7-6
TGTGCCAGCAGCCCGCTAGGGAGGAACACTGAAGCTTTCTTT
CASSPLGRNTEAFF
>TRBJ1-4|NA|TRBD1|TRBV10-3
TGTGCCATCGGGGGACAGTCTAATGAAAAACTGTTTTTT
CAIGGQSNEKLFF
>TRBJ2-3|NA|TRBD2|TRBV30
TGTGCCTGGAGTGTAGCACTAGCGGGAGGGAATACGCAGTATTTT
CAWSVALAGGNTQYF
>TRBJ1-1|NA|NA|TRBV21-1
TGTGCCAGCAGCATAGGCGACCGTATTTTTGGGGGGACTCTCACTGAAGCTTTCTTT
CASSIGDRIFGGTLTEAFF
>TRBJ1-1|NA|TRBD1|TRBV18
TGTGCCAGCTCACCTTCAGGACAGGGCGTGAACACTGAAGCTTTCTTT
CASSPSGQGVNTEAFF
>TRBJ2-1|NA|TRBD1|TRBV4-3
TGCGCCAGCAGCCAAGAGGTCAGGGGGCTGGCCAATGAGCAGTTCTTC
CASSQEVRGLANEQFF
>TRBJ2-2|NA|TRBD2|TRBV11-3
TGTGCCAGCACCCTGGGACTAGCGGGAGTCGGGGAGCTGTTTTTT
CASTLGLAGVGELFF
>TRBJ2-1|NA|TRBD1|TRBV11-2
TGTGCCAGCAGCCCATACAGGGGGCGATACAATGAGCAGTTCTTC
CASSPYRGRYNEQFF
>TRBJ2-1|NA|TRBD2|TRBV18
TGTGCCAGTTCACCGGGACTATTGGACAATGAGCAGTTCTTC
CASSPGLLDNEQFF